The 25 T cell receptor beta chains below all came from one sample that was sequenced in a study of beta chain features in type 1 diabetes. Study-wide findings and caveats: People with Type 1 diabetes carried modestly yet significantly shorter TCRB CDR3s in all four CD4+ subsets.

Their target antigens are unknown. Expressed TCRB transcripts were sequenced after all isolated RNA was converted to cDNA. The assay was immunoSEQ multiplex PCR, and TCRdb's table has in-frame clones only and misses some. The table shows about 250,000 clones, with approximately 11% occurring only once. The sample was naive CD4+ T cells from blood. These receptors were obtained from a man aged 30-40 years with type 1 diabetes.

The chain carries TRBV5-6 and TRBJ2-2; D ambiguous. CDR1 and CDR2 from the germline V gene are SGHDT and YYEEEE. V was pared by 2 bases and J by 4 bases, with 6 bases between. The CDR3 is made up of 13 amino acids. CDR3 nucleotide sequence: TGTGCCAGCAGCTTTAGTTCCACCGGGGAGCTGTTTTTT. Its translation: CASSFSSTGELFF.

The chain carries TRBV27 and TRBJ1-3, with D perhaps matching TRBD1 (6 bases). This CDR3 has 14 amino acids. The germline CDR1 and CDR2 sequences are MNHEY and SMNVEV (reference sequence). Trimming pared 3 bases from V and 2 bases from J, leaving 8 bases between. CDR3 sequence reads: CASSLTGPGNTIYF. The CDR3 DNA is TGTGCCAGCAGTTTGACAGGCCCTGGAAACACCATATATTTT.

This sequence joins TRBV7-2 and TRBJ2-3; D is ambiguous. The CDR3 consists of 12 residues. V lost 0 bases and J 6 bases, leaving 4 bases between the germline ends. Germline loops: CDR1 SGHTA, CDR2 FQGNSA. CDR3 loop: CASSLARDTQYF. CDR3 DNA: TGTGCCAGCAGCTTAGCGAGGGATACGCAGTATTTT.

There are a few counts of this clone. The rearrangement joins TRBV29-1 to TRBJ1-2; tentatively, D is TRBD1 (6 bases). V lost 2 bases to trimming and J lost 13 bases, with 14 bases between them. The germline V gene encodes CDR1 SQVTM and CDR2 ANQGSEA. CDR3 length: 11 residues. CDR3 sequence: CSVENRVRFTF. In nucleotides, the CDR3 is TGCAGCGTTGAAAACAGGGTCAGATTCACCTTC.

V gene TRBV30 combines with J gene TRBJ1-1; no reliable D call. V gave up 5 bases and J gave up 0 bases, with 7 bases separating them. Germline lookup yields CDR1 GTSNPN and CDR2 SVGIG (reference sequence). The CDR3 is 12 amino acids. This CDR3 reads CAWAHLNTEAFF. In nucleotides, the CDR3 is TGTGCCTGGGCCCACTTGAACACTGAAGCTTTCTTT. Together with reference TRBV30 and TRBJ1-1, the CDR3 gives the full variable domain: SQTIHQWPATLVQPVGSPLSLECTVEGTSNPNLYWYRQAAGRGLQLLFYSVGIGQISSEVPQNLSASRPQDRQFILSSKKLLLSDSGFYLCAWAHLNTEAFFGQGTRLTVV.

This clone was counted between two and nine times. The chain couples TRBV7-2 to TRBJ2-5; 11 bases align to TRBD1. With V trimmed by 4 bases and J by 4 bases, 2 bases remained unmatched. CDR1 SGHTA and CDR2 FQGNSA come from the germline V gene. This CDR3 spans 14 amino acids. The CDR3 here is CASSWDRGRETQYF. The CDR3 region has the DNA TGTGCCAGCAGCTGGGACAGGGGGAGAGAGACCCAGTACTTC.

The V gene is TRBV6-6, the J gene TRBJ2-7; 8 nucleotides align to TRBD2. The CDR3 loop spans 16 amino acids. After removal of 2 bases from V and 0 bases from J, the junction contained 6 bases not matched to a gene. Germline loops: CDR1 MNHNY, CDR2 SVGAGI (reference sequence). Written as DNA, the CDR3 is TGTGCCAGCAGTTACGTCACTAGCGGCATCTCCTACGAGCAGTACTTC. It specifies CASSYVTSGISYEQYF.

There are a few counts of this clone. This chain uses TRBV7-9 with TRBJ2-5; D remains ambiguous. The CDR3 extends over 11 amino acids. V dropped 4 bases and J dropped 2 bases, with 2 bases sitting between them. Germline V gene lookup returns CDR1 SEHNR and CDR2 FQNEAQ (reference sequence). CDR3 DNA sequence: TGTGCCAGCAGCTCTCAAGAGACCCAGTACTTC. Its translation: CASSSQETQYF.

This chain joins TRBV4-2 and TRBJ1-2, with D unclear. The germline V gene encodes CDR1 LGHNA and CDR2 YNFKEQ. With 0 bases removed from V and 4 bases from J, the gap between germline ends came to 3 bases. The CDR3 covers 12 residues. This CDR3 is CASSQESYGYTF. CDR3 nucleotide sequence: TGTGCCAGCAGCCAAGAGAGCTATGGCTACACCTTC.

The CDR3 loop reads CSVTGVENTEAFF. CDR3 in DNA: TGCAGCGTCACAGGGGTGGAGAACACTGAAGCTTTCTTT. The J gene is TRBJ1-1, the V gene TRBV29-1, with TRBD1 matching 7 bases. CDR1 and CDR2 (germline): SQVTM, ANQGSEA. This CDR3 contains 13 residues. The V segment lost 6 bases and the J segment 1 base; nucleotides outside the gene matches: 5.

The rearrangement uses TRBV5-6 and TRBJ2-3, with 8 nucleotides matching TRBD2. This CDR3 has 19 residues. Germline trimming cut 3 bases from V and 3 bases from J; bases unmatched to any gene: 18. The germline gives CDR1 SGHDT, CDR2 YYEEEE. The CDR3 sequence is CASSYGAGDILLGTDTQYF. The CDR3, as DNA: TGTGCCAGCAGCTACGGAGCGGGGGACATTCTCCTGGGTACAGATACGCAGTATTTT.

This clone was counted between two and nine times. The gene calls are TRBV18 and TRBJ1-2; D is unclear. V shed 4 bases and J shed 3 bases, with 15 bases lying between them. This CDR3 contains 15 residues. Germline-derived CDR1 and CDR2 are KGHSH and LQKENI. This chain's CDR3 is CASSRREEVDYGYTF. CDR3 DNA: TGTGCCAGCTCACGGCGGGAGGAAGTGGACTATGGCTACACCTTC.

This clone showed up just a few times. Additional DNA sequences in this sample encode the identical CDR3. The chain carries TRBV5-1 and TRBJ2-5, with D uncertain. This CDR3 is built from 14 residues. V was cut by 0 bases and J by 2 bases, with 8 bases left in between. The germline V gene encodes CDR1 SGHRS and CDR2 YFSETQ. CDR3 protein: CASSLAPGQETQYF. In DNA form, the CDR3 reads TGCGCCAGCAGCTTGGCGCCAGGTCAAGAGACCCAGTACTTC.

The chain joins TRBV5-1 to TRBJ2-1; 8 nucleotides align to TRBD2. This CDR3 contains 15 residues. V shed 5 bases and J 4 bases; nucleotides not matched to a gene: 8. Germline V CDR1 and CDR2: SGHRS, YFSETQ. Here the CDR3 DNA reads TGCGCCAGCAGTCGCGGACTAGCCGAGTACAATGAGCAGTTCTTC. Protein product: CASSRGLAEYNEQFF.

The rearrangement uses TRBV7-9 and TRBJ2-6, with unresolved D. This CDR3 comprises 12 residues. Trimming stripped 8 bases from V and 3 bases from J, with 5 bases between. CDR1 and CDR2 from the germline V gene are SEHNR and FQNEAQ (reference sequence). The CDR3 DNA follows: TGTGCCAGCCCAGGTGGGGCCAACGTCCTGACTTTC. It specifies CASPGGANVLTF.

The chain couples TRBV30 to TRBJ2-7, with 9 bases that match TRBD1. Germline V gene lookup returns CDR1 GTSNPN and CDR2 SVGIG (reference sequence). The junction had 7 bases not matched to a gene; V was cut back by 5 bases and J by 2 bases. CDR3 length: 14 residues. The DNA for the CDR3 is TGTGCCTGGGAGGAGACAGGGGGAACCTACGAGCAGTACTTC. This sequence encodes CAWEETGGTYEQYF.

This clone was seen more than once but under ten times. This rearrangement joins TRBV5-1 to TRBJ1-4, with D possibly TRBD1 on 6 matching bases. Between the trimmed V and J ends, which lost 5 bases and 8 bases, there was a span of 16 bases. Germline assignment: CDR1 SGHRS and CDR2 YFSETQ. The length of the CDR3 is 14 residues. In DNA form, the CDR3 reads TGCGCCAGCAGACGGGACAACGGCCGGGAAAAACTGTTTTTT. The encoded protein is CASRRDNGREKLFF.

This clone showed up just a few times. The chain employs TRBV5-1 and TRBJ2-3; possibly TRBD2 for D (5 bases). Per the germline V gene, CDR1 is SGHRS and CDR2 is YFSETQ. This CDR3 comprises 14 residues. The ends were cut back, 7 bases at V and 8 bases at J, with 20 bases in the middle. CDR3 nucleotides: TGCGCCAGCCAGCCGCCGGGATCCCGCGGTACGCAGTATTTT. Translation: CASQPPGSRGTQYF.

This chain joins TRBV7-3 and TRBJ2-1; D possibly corresponds to TRBD2 (7 bases). The germline gives CDR1 SGHTA, CDR2 FQGTGA. The CDR3 totals 14 residues. Trimming removed 5 bases from V and 8 bases from J, with 16 bases in between. The CDR3 DNA sequence: TGTGCCAGCAGCAGGAGGGGGGGGGCCGATGAGCAGTTCTTC. It translates to CASSRRGGADEQFF.

This clone was detected only a few times. The chain has TRBV5-1 and TRBJ1-1; D unresolved. Trimming took off 2 bases at V and 1 base at J, with 6 bases between the two ends. Germline V gene lookup returns CDR1 SGHRS and CDR2 YFSETQ. The CDR3 has 13 amino acids. CDR3 region: CASSFGSNTEAFF. For the CDR3, the DNA is TGCGCCAGCAGCTTCGGGTCGAACACTGAAGCTTTCTTT.

The chain has TRBV5-6 and TRBJ2-5; a possible D gene is TRBD2 (5 bases). V lost 4 bases and J lost 2, with 18 bases in between. This CDR3 spans 16 amino acids. In germline, CDR1 is SGHDT, CDR2 YYEEEE. CDR3 DNA: TGTGCCAGCAGCCCCATGGAGGCAGCTAAACAAGAGACCCAGTACTTC. This gives the protein CASSPMEAAKQETQYF.

The chain employs TRBV5-4 and TRBJ1-2, with 7 positions matching TRBD1. Losses at the gene ends were 2 bases for V and 3 bases for J; bases not matched to a gene: 1. The CDR3 totals 13 residues. Germline V gene lookup returns CDR1 SGHNT and CDR2 YYREEE (reference sequence). The CDR3 region is CASSFQGDYGYTF. Written as DNA, the CDR3 is TGTGCCAGCAGCTTCCAGGGGGACTATGGCTACACCTTC.

This clone was picked up a small number of times. This CDR3 is also generated by other DNA sequences in the sample. The CDR3 DNA reads TGTGCCAGCAGTTACTCGGGGACAGGGTACGAGCAGTACTTC. Protein product: CASSYSGTGYEQYF. This chain uses TRBV6-5 with TRBJ2-7; 9 bases are a match to TRBD1. Unmatched junction bases numbered 1, after V lost 0 bases and J lost 4 bases. Germline CDR1 is MNHEY and CDR2 is SVGAGI. This CDR3 is built from 14 residues.

This clone has just a few counts. The genes are TRBV11-2 and TRBJ2-1; 12 bases agree with TRBD1. Germline CDR1 reads SGHAT; CDR2 reads FQNNGV. The CDR3 extends over 14 amino acids. Trimming took 5 bases from V and 9 from J; bases not matched to a gene: 5. The CDR3 DNA sequence: TGTGCCAGCAGCCCGGGACAGGGGGCGCGTGAGCAGTTCTTC. Protein product: CASSPGQGAREQFF.

The table lists this clone with a few counts. This rearrangement joins TRBV6-5 to TRBJ2-3; D unresolved. Trimming cost V 0 bases and J 3 bases, with 7 bases left between them. This CDR3 region has 14 residues. The germline gives CDR1 MNHEY, CDR2 SVGAGI. The CDR3 sequence: CASSYSERTDTQYF. The CDR3 DNA is TGTGCCAGCAGTTACTCGGAGAGGACAGATACGCAGTATTTT.